This paragraph covers one T cell receptor beta chain sequence. The source of the sample is a study of blood T cell repertoires in COVID-19. The wider study: COVID-19 samples collected from the United States, Italy and Spain covered acute and convalescent phases. In each case, the material was cDNA or gDNA derived from T cells, B-cell-depleted T cells, or PBMCs.

Study processing details: The authors estimated nucleated cell counts from reference gene primer amplification. The repertoire was sequenced with immunoSEQ multiplex PCR; TCRdb's copy has only in-frame clones and lacks some. V and J calls and clone size are copied from that table; D and trimming were computed from the DNA. In the table there are a few hundred thousand clones, approximately 86% of which are singletons. The sample was peripheral blood. This receptor was taken from a woman aged 25 to 45 who had recovered from COVID-19.

The CDR3 here is CASSVQGTGNTIYF. DNA of the CDR3: TGTGCCAGCAGCGTGCAGGGGACTGGAAACACCATATATTTT. This rearrangement joins TRBV9 to TRBJ1-3, with a weak D call TRBD1 (6 bases). In germline, CDR1 is SGDLS, CDR2 YYNGEE. This CDR3 has 14 amino acids. Deletions cut 2 bases from V and 2 bases from J, with 8 bases between. The whole variable domain, remainder taken from reference TRBV9 and TRBJ1-3, is DSGVTQTPKHLITATGQRVTLRCSPRSGDLSVYWYQQSLDQGLQFLIQYYNGEERAKGNILERFSAQQFPDLHSELNLSSLELGDSALYFCASSVQGTGNTIYFGEGSWLTVV.